The T cell receptor (beta chain) under discussion was sequenced for a study of cytomegalovirus exposure and HLA in healthy donors. Study summary: A subsequent analysis reported that the roughly 120 validation repertoires were produced on the same platform that had also been used for the 550 to 750 first-cohort repertoires. Study-level results: Cytomegalovirus association was assigned to about 150 TCR beta chains.

Germline V gives CDR1 WNHNN, CDR2 SYGVQD (reference sequence). This CDR3 is built from 11 residues. V gave up 3 bases and J gave up 10 bases, with 9 bases separating them. With regard to this clone: Its specificity is unknown.

From the roughly 110-subject validation cohort, which was separate from the roughly 690-subject first cohort, the donors were drawn. The data were produced by immunoSEQ multiplex PCR, yet TCRdb's version contains in-frame clones alone and is incomplete. The table includes 200,000 or so clones, 70% to 85% detected once. J is TRBJ1-1 and V is TRBV10-1; D is unclear. Sequences were obtained from PBMCs. This receptor was taken from a woman in her 30s in good health and CMV-seropositive. CDR3 residues: CASSDGQPAFF. CDR3 bases: TGCGCCAGCAGTGATGGGCAGCCAGCTTTCTTT.